One sample yielded the 30 T cell receptor beta chains listed below, sequenced in a study of blood T cell repertoires in COVID-19. Libraries were prepared by immunoSEQ multiplex PCR; TCRdb keeps only in-frame clonotypes and omits some of them. This table holds 150,000 to 180,000 clones, roughly 80% found once. Sequenced input: peripheral blood. The receptors stem from a woman aged 60 to 75 with acute or convalescent COVID-19.

J is TRBJ1-1 and V is TRBV20-1, with unresolved D. This CDR3 spans 9 amino acids. The germline gives CDR1 DFQATT, CDR2 SNEGSKA (reference sequence). This CDR3 reads CRANTEAFF. CDR3 bases: TGCAGGGCGAACACTGAAGCTTTCTTT.

The V gene is TRBV19, the J gene TRBJ1-2; D remains unclear. Germline loops: CDR1 LNHDA, CDR2 SQIVND (reference sequence). V lost 8 bases and J lost 5, with 21 bases in between. The CDR3 spans 15 residues. The CDR3, as DNA: TGTGCCAGTGGAAACGGGCGGGCCGGAGTATATGGCTACACCTTC. Encoded protein: CASGNGRAGVYGYTF.

CDR3 in DNA: TGCGCCAGCAGCCAGACAGGGGGAGTGGGTACTAATGAAAAACTGTTTTTT. Its translation is CASSQTGGVGTNEKLFF. This chain joins TRBV5-1 and TRBJ1-4; TRBD1 agrees at 9 bases. J was trimmed by 2 bases and V by 4 bases; bases with no gene match: 9. In germline, CDR1 is SGHRS, CDR2 YFSETQ. The CDR3 is 17 amino acids.

This chain connects TRBV5-1 to TRBJ2-1, with D tentatively TRBD1 (6 bases). The germline V gene has CDR1 SGHRS and CDR2 YFSETQ. The CDR3 contains 13 residues. The V end lost 3 bases, the J end lost 4 bases, and 8 bases lay between the germline ends. The CDR3 loop is CASSSGTYNEQFF. The CDR3 coding sequence is TGCGCCAGCAGCTCGGGGACATACAATGAGCAGTTCTTC. The variable domain in full, with the rest retrieved from reference TRBV5-1 and TRBJ2-1, is KAGVTQTPRYLIKTRGQQVTLSCSPISGHRSVSWYQQTPGQGLQFLFEYFSETQRNKGNFPGRFSGRQFSNSRSEMNVSTLELGDSALYLCASSSGTYNEQFFGPGTRLTVL.

The chain couples TRBV14 to TRBJ1-3; possibly TRBD1 for D (5 bases). The CDR3 totals 15 residues. Germline V gene data show CDR1 as SGHDN and CDR2 as FVKESK. V gave up 4 bases and J gave up 3 bases, with 13 bases separating them. CDR3 amino acids: CASSPLTGLGNTIYF. The DNA for the CDR3 is TGTGCCAGCAGCCCTTTGACGGGACTTGGAAACACCATATATTTT.

This clone has just one count. V gene TRBV2 combines with J gene TRBJ1-4, with 8 bases identical to TRBD1. Looked up from germline, CDR1 is SNHLY and CDR2 is FYNNEI. CDR3 length: 14 residues. J lost 7 bases, V lost 10 bases, and 11 bases had no gene match. CDR3 sequence (DNA): TGTGCCACGAGGGGAGACAGGGGCGGTGAAAAACTGTTTTTT. Translating it yields CATRGDRGGEKLFF.

This clone was observed a single time. The chain uses TRBV7-6 and TRBJ1-2; no clear D gene. Trimming took 1 base from V and 4 from J, leaving 7 bases between them. The germline CDR1 and CDR2 sequences are SGHVS and FNYEAQ. The CDR3 is 13 amino acids. The CDR3 is CASSLGASYGYTF. The CDR3, as DNA: TGTGCCAGCAGCTTAGGGGCCTCCTATGGCTACACCTTC.

The rearrangement links TRBV4-1 to TRBJ1-3; 12 positions agree with TRBD1. The length of the CDR3 is 17 residues. Germline CDR1 MGHRA, CDR2 YSYEKL. J gave up 1 base and V 3 bases, and 4 bases lay outside the gene matches. CDR3 in amino acids: CASSQQGQGASGNTIYF. The CDR3 region has the DNA TGCGCCAGCAGCCAGCAGGGACAGGGGGCTTCTGGAAACACCATATATTTT.

The chain links TRBV6-5 to TRBJ2-7; maybe TRBD1 (6 bases). Trimming stripped 5 bases from V and 5 bases from J, with 16 bases between. The CDR3 spans 14 residues. The germline gives CDR1 MNHEY, CDR2 SVGAGI. CDR3 residues: CASSPRPGDDEQYF. CDR3 DNA sequence: TGTGCCAGCAGTCCTCGTCCAGGGGACGACGAGCAGTACTTC.

V and J are TRBV4-1 and TRBJ1-2, with TRBD1 matching 7 bases. The CDR3 consists of 15 residues. CDR1 MGHRA and CDR2 YSYEKL come from the germline V gene. Trimming at V came to 3 bases and at J to 8 bases, leaving 12 bases not matched to a gene. The CDR3 coding sequence is TGCGCCAGCAGCCAGGTAGCCGGACAGGTGAACGGCTACACCTTC. Its protein is CASSQVAGQVNGYTF.

The chain couples TRBV29-1 to TRBJ1-2; TRBD1 matches 10 bases. V gave up 3 bases and J gave up 2 bases; unmatched junction bases: 6. CDR1 SQVTM and CDR2 ANQGSEA come from the germline V gene. This CDR3 spans 15 amino acids. CDR3 loop: CSVEDQGQGNYGYTF. The CDR3 nucleotides are TGCAGCGTTGAGGATCAGGGACAGGGGAACTATGGCTACACCTTC. Filled out from reference TRBV29-1 and TRBJ1-2, the complete variable domain reads SAVISQKPSRDICQRGTSLTIQCQVDSQVTMMFWYRQQPGQSLTLIATANQGSEATYESGFVIDKFPISRPNLTFSTLTVSNMSPEDSSIYLCSVEDQGQGNYGYTFGSGTRLTVV.

The rearrangement joins TRBV7-2 to TRBJ2-7; D uncertain. Per the germline V gene, CDR1 is SGHTA and CDR2 is FQGNSA. Trimming cost V 6 bases and J 0 bases, with 12 bases left between them. This CDR3 has 14 amino acids. For the CDR3, the DNA is TGTGCCAGCAGTTCCGACTCGAGCTCCTACGAGCAGTACGTC. It translates to CASSSDSSSYEQYV.

This clone ranks as medium-sized. The rearrangement uses TRBV10-1 and TRBJ1-6, with unresolved D. Germline V gene sequence: CDR1 WNHNN, CDR2 SYGVQD (reference sequence). With 5 bases removed from V and 7 bases from J, the gap between germline ends came to 12 bases. There are 14 residues in the CDR3. The CDR3 protein is CASSLGEPNSPLHF. The CDR3 coding sequence is TGCGCCAGCAGTCTCGGAGAACCAAATTCACCCCTCCACTTT.

The CDR3 DNA sequence: TGTGCCAGCAGAACCGGGACAGGGGCCCTTTACGAGCAGTACGTC. It is translated as CASRTGTGALYEQYV. V and J are TRBV6-5 and TRBJ2-7, with 10 bases that match TRBD1. CDR3 length: 15 amino acids. The germline CDR1 and CDR2 sequences are MNHEY and SVGAGI. The V segment lost 6 bases and the J segment 4 bases; nucleotides outside the gene matches: 9.

This clone has just one count. This chain's CDR3 is CASSPRSSGNTIYF. DNA of the CDR3: TGTGCCAGCAGCCCCCGGAGCTCTGGAAACACCATATATTTT. The rearrangement joins TRBV6-6 to TRBJ1-3; D gene unclear. CDR1 and CDR2 from the germline V gene are MNHNY and SVGAGI (reference sequence). The V end lost 6 bases, the J end lost 0 bases, and 9 bases lay between the germline ends. There are 14 residues in the CDR3.

This CDR3 is CASSLSAGRTTFF. The CDR3 nucleotides are TGTGCCAGCAGTTTATCCGCCGGCCGCACGACATTTTTT. V usage is TRBV27 and J usage is TRBJ1-4; D unclear. V gave up 0 bases and J gave up 17 bases, with 16 bases separating them. CDR1 is MNHEY and CDR2 is SMNVEV in the germline V gene (reference sequence). The CDR3 covers 13 residues.

The J gene is TRBJ2-1, the V gene TRBV4-2, with a tentative D call TRBD2 (6 bases). Trimming removed 1 base at V and 4 bases at J, with 8 bases between. This CDR3 spans 14 amino acids. The germline gives CDR1 LGHNA, CDR2 YNFKEQ. The CDR3 DNA reads as TGTGCCAGCAGCCAAGTGGGACTTTACAATGAGCAGTTCTTC. This codes for CASSQVGLYNEQFF.

Points on this clone: A read error is likely, as this CDR3 ends without the conserved phenylalanine or tryptophan. The limits of the CDR3 on the DNA are not certain, so only TCRdb's listed CDR3 is given. The chain links TRBV3-1 (or the pseudogene TRBV3-2) to TRBJ2-3; whether TRBD2, the table's D call, matches the DNA was not checked. Germline assignment: CDR1 LGHDT and CDR2 YNNKEL (reference sequence). The CDR3 adds up to 12 amino acids, both ends counted. CDR3 protein: CASSLGTSGGAV.

The chain employs TRBV3-1 (or the pseudogene TRBV3-2) and TRBJ2-2; 7 nucleotides align to TRBD1. The V segment lost 4 bases and the J segment 0 bases; nucleotides outside the gene matches: 5. CDR3 length: 16 residues. Germline V lookup: CDR1 LGHDT, CDR2 YNNKEL (reference sequence). The CDR3 reads CASSLGQSSNTGELFF. The CDR3, as DNA: TGTGCCAGCAGCCTGGGACAGTCTTCGAACACCGGGGAGCTGTTTTTT.

This sequence joins TRBV5-1 and TRBJ2-2, with unresolved D. The germline CDR1 and CDR2 sequences are SGHRS and YFSETQ. This CDR3 contains 13 residues. Trimming took off 2 bases at V and 3 bases at J, with 5 bases between the two ends. The CDR3 DNA sequence: TGCGCCAGCAGCTTTCAGGACACCGGGGAGCTGTTTTTT. Translation gives CASSFQDTGELFF.

The chain links TRBV25-1 to TRBJ1-2; D uncertain. V gave up 6 bases and J gave up 8 bases, with 13 bases separating them. Germline V gene sequence: CDR1 MGHDK, CDR2 SYGVNS. The CDR3 extends over 12 amino acids. The chain's CDR3 is CASSGLFGGYTF. The CDR3 nucleotides read TGTGCCAGCAGCGGACTTTTCGGAGGCTACACCTTC.

With respect to this clone: At one boundary the junction diverges from the germline segment, which might be a read error. The rearrangement joins TRBV27 to TRBJ1-2, with 8 bases lining up with TRBD1. The CDR3 covers 10 residues. Germline V lookup: CDR1 MNHEY, CDR2 SMNVEV (reference sequence). CDR3 nucleotide sequence: TGTGCCAGCAGGGCACAGGGGGAGGGATTC. Amino acid sequence: CASRAQGEGF.

This sequence joins TRBV25-1 and TRBJ1-2; tentative D call: TRBD1 (5 bases). V lost 4 bases and J 6 bases, leaving 24 bases between the germline ends. CDR1 MGHDK and CDR2 SYGVNS come from the germline V gene. The CDR3 extends over 17 amino acids. The CDR3 region is CASSVAGRASSRDGYTF. The CDR3 DNA follows: TGTGCCAGCAGTGTAGCAGGAAGGGCCTCAAGCAGGGATGGCTACACCTTC.

V is TRBV6-2 or TRBV6-3 and J is TRBJ2-7; maybe TRBD1 (5 bases). Germline assignment: CDR1 MNHEY and CDR2 SVGEGT. V was cut by 0 bases and J by 2 bases, with 11 bases left in between. This CDR3 spans 15 amino acids. CDR3 protein: CASSYSQGRTYEQYF. The CDR3 nucleotides are TGTGCCAGCAGTTACTCGCAGGGTAGGACCTACGAGCAGTACTTC.

The V and J genes are TRBV7-9 and TRBJ2-1; 8 nucleotides align to TRBD1. The CDR3 sequence is 16 residues long. With V trimmed by 1 base and J by 9 bases, 11 bases remained unmatched. Looked up from germline, CDR1 is SEHNR and CDR2 is FQNEAQ (reference sequence). This CDR3 is CASSLEVGNRGVEQFF. In nucleotides, the CDR3 is TGTGCCAGCAGCTTAGAGGTCGGGAACAGGGGGGTTGAGCAGTTCTTC.

A single count supports this clone. The chain employs TRBV10-3 and TRBJ1-1; D is uncertain. This CDR3 spans 13 amino acids. The V end lost 4 bases, the J end lost 2 bases, and 8 bases lay between the germline ends. Germline CDR1 and CDR2: ENHRY and SYGVKD. The CDR3 coding sequence is TGTGCCATCAGTGTCTCCAGAAACACTGAAGCTTTCTTT. It is translated as CAISVSRNTEAFF.

This clone was seen a handful of times. The chain links TRBV19 to TRBJ2-1; D is uncertain. The CDR3 contains 15 residues. Per germline, CDR1 LNHDA and CDR2 SQIVND (reference sequence). Trimming took 4 bases from V and 3 from J, leaving 13 bases between them. The CDR3 sequence: CASSTQNHNYNEQFF. The CDR3 DNA is TGTGCCAGTAGTACCCAGAACCATAACTACAATGAGCAGTTCTTC.

The CDR3 DNA sequence: TGTGCCAGCAGCCAAGGGGCTAGCAATCAGCCCCAGCATTTT. It translates to CASSQGASNQPQHF. This rearrangement joins TRBV3-1 (or the pseudogene TRBV3-2) to TRBJ1-5, with unresolved D. V shed 1 base and J shed 0 bases, with 4 bases lying between them. The CDR3 has 14 amino acids. Per germline, CDR1 LGHDT and CDR2 YNNKEL (reference sequence).

CDR3 protein: CASRRTASTNEKLFF. The CDR3 DNA reads TGTGCCAGCAGACGGACAGCCTCAACTAATGAAAAACTGTTTTTT. The genes are TRBV2 and TRBJ1-4, with D possibly being TRBD1 (6 bases). The V gene's germline CDR1 is SNHLY and CDR2 FYNNEI. V was pared by 6 bases and J by 0 bases, with 11 bases between. The CDR3 totals 15 residues. The complete variable domain, with remaining parts taken from reference TRBV2 and TRBJ1-4, reads EPEVTQTPSHQVTQMGQEVILRCVPISNHLYFYWYRQILGQKVEFLVSFYNNEISEKSEIFDDQFSVERPDGSNFTLKIRSTKLEDSAMYFCASRRTASTNEKLFFGSGTQLSVL.

This clone was detected only once. The chain couples TRBV18 to TRBJ2-1; no clear D gene. Trimming cost V 1 base and J 10 bases, with 14 bases left between them. Germline V gene sequence: CDR1 KGHSH, CDR2 LQKENI. The CDR3 totals 14 residues. The CDR3 loop is CASSPLERVREQFF. The CDR3 DNA reads as TGTGCCAGCTCACCACTTGAGCGAGTGAGGGAGCAGTTCTTC.